These 2 T cell receptor beta chains were sequenced from one sample in a study of T cells in tuberculosis. Profiling relied on immunoSEQ multiplex PCR, and the TCRdb table lists in-frame clones only, not all of them. Of 25,000 to 40,000 clones in the sample, around 92% are singletons; the top ten hold approximately 7.5%. The source material was PBMCs. These receptor sequences come from a donor between 5 and 29 years old with latent tuberculosis or without tuberculosis infection. Some clones in this sample may be carry-over from other donors' samples.

The chain uses TRBV5-6 and TRBJ1-5; D is perhaps TRBD1 (6 bases). The CDR3 extends over 15 amino acids. The germline gives CDR1 SGHDT, CDR2 YYEEEE. V was pared by 2 bases and J by 7 bases, with 16 bases between. CDR3 DNA sequence: TGTGCCAGCAGCTTTACAGGGAGCGGCTGGCAGCCCCAGCATTTT. Translation: CASSFTGSGWQPQHF.

The chain combines TRBV19 with TRBJ1-2; D is ambiguous. V shed 5 bases and J shed 6 bases, with 10 bases lying between them. The CDR3 spans 12 residues. Per germline, CDR1 LNHDA and CDR2 SQIVND (reference sequence). This CDR3 reads CASSLNSDGYTF. DNA for the CDR3: TGTGCCAGTAGTCTTAACAGTGATGGCTACACCTTC.